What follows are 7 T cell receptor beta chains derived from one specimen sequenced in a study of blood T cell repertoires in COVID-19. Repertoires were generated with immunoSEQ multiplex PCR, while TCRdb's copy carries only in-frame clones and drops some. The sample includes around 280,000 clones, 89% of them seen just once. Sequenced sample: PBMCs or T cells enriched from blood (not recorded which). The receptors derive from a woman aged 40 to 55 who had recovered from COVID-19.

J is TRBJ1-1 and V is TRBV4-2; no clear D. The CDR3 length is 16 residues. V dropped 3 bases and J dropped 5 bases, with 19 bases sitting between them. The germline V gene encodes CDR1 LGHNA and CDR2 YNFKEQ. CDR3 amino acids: CASSQGYKGADTEAFF. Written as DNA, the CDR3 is TGTGCCAGCAGCCAGGGGTATAAGGGAGCTGATACTGAAGCTTTCTTT.

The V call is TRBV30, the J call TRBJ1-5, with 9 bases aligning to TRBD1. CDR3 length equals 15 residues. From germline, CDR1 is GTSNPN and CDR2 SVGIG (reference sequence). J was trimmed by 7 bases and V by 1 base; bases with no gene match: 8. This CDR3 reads CAWSGGQGRGQPQHF. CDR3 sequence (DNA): TGTGCCTGGAGTGGGGGACAGGGAAGGGGACAGCCCCAGCATTTT.

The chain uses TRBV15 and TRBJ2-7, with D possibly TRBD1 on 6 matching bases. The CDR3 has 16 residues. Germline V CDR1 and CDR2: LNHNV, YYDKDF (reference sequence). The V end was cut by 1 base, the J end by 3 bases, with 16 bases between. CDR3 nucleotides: TGTGCCACCAGCAGAGGTTCCCCGGGACAAAACTACGAGCAGTACTTC. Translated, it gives CATSRGSPGQNYEQYF.

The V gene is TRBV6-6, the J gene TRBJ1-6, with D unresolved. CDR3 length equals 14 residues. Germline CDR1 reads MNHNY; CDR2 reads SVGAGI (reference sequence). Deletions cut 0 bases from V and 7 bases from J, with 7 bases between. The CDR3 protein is CASSYSRANSPLHF. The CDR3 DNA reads TGTGCCAGCAGTTACTCGAGGGCCAATTCACCCCTCCACTTT.

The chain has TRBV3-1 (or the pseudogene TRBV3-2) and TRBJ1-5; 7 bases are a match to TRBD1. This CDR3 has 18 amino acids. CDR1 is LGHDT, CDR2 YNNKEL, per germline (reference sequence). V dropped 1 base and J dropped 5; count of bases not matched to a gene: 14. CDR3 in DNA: TGTGCCAGCAGCCAAGGGGAGCTTAAGGGGGCGCGTTATCAGCCCCAGCATTTT. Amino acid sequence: CASSQGELKGARYQPQHF.

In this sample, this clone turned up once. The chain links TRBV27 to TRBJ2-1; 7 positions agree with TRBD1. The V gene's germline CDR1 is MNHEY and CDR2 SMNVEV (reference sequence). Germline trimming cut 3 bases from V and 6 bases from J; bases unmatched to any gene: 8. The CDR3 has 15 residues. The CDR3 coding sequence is TGTGCCAGCAGTTTCCAAGGTCGACAGGGCAATGAGCAGTTCTTC. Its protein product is CASSFQGRQGNEQFF.

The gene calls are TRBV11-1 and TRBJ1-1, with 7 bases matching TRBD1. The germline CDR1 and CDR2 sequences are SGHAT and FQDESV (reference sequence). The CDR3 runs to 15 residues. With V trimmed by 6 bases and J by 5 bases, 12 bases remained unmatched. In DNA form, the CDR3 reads TGTGCCAGCAGGCGCGTAGGGGGCGCGAGGACTGAAGCTTTCTTT. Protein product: CASRRVGGARTEAFF.